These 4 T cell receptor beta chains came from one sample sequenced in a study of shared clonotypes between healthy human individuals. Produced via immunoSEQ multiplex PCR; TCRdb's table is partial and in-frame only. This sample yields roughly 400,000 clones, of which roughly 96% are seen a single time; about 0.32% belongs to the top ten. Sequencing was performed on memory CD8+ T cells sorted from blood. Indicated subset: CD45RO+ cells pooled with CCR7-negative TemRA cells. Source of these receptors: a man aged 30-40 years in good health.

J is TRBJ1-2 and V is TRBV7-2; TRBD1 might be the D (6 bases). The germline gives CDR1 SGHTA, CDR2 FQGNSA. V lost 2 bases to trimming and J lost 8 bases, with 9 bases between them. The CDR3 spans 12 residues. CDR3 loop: CASSLRGLGYTF. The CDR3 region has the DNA TGTGCCAGCAGCTTACGGGGGCTAGGCTACACCTTC.

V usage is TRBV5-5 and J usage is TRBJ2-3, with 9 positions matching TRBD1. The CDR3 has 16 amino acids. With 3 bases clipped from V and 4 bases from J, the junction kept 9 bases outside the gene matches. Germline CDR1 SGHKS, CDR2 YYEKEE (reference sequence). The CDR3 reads CASSSGTGHRADTQYF. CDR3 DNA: TGTGCCAGCAGCTCCGGGACAGGGCATCGCGCAGATACGCAGTATTTT.

Here the CDR3 reads CASSLVGTANTGELFF. The CDR3, as DNA: TGTGCCAGCAGCTTAGTTGGGACGGCTAACACCGGGGAGCTGTTTTTT. The chain links TRBV13 to TRBJ2-2; D tentatively reads TRBD1 or TRBD2 (5 bases each). The V and J ends lost 1 base and 2 bases respectively, with 11 bases between them. The CDR3 is 16 amino acids. CDR1 and CDR2 (germline): PRHDT, FYEKMQ (reference sequence). Full variable domain (outside the CDR3, taken from reference TRBV13 and TRBJ2-2): AAGVIQSPRHLIKEKRETATLKCYPIPRHDTVYWYQQGPGQDPQFLISFYEKMQSDKGSIPDRFSAQQFSDYHSELNMSSLELGDSALYFCASSLVGTANTGELFFGEGSRLTVL.

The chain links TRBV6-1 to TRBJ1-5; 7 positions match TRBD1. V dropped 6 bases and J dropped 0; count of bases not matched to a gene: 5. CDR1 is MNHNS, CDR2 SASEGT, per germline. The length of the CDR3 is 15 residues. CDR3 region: CASRGQVNSNQPQHF. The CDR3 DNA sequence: TGTGCCAGCAGAGGACAGGTCAATAGCAATCAGCCCCAGCATTTT.